The 8 T cell receptor beta chains below were found in one sample sequenced in a study of blood T cell repertoires in COVID-19. Profiling relied on immunoSEQ multiplex PCR, and the TCRdb table lists in-frame clones only, not all of them. The sample lists roughly 230,000 clones; 65% to 90% were seen once. The sequenced sample was peripheral blood. These receptor sequences come from a woman between 45 and 60 years old with acute or convalescent COVID-19.

The CDR3 DNA sequence: TGTGCCAGCAGCGTTCAGGGGTCGAGTGAAGCTTTCTTT. Encoded protein: CASSVQGSSEAFF. The V and J genes are TRBV9 and TRBJ1-1, with D possibly matching TRBD1 (6 bases). V lost 2 bases to trimming and J lost 7 bases, with 12 bases between them. Germline lookup yields CDR1 SGDLS and CDR2 YYNGEE. This CDR3 is 13 amino acids long.

This clone was observed a handful of times. This chain links TRBV5-4 with TRBJ2-2; 7 bases are shared with TRBD1. Germline V gene data show CDR1 as SGHNT and CDR2 as YYREEE (reference sequence). V lost 3 bases, J lost 7 bases, and 6 bases stayed unmatched. This CDR3 has 14 amino acids. CDR3 bases: TGTGCCAGCAGCTCAAGACAGGGAGTCGGGGAGCTGTTTTTT. Translation: CASSSRQGVGELFF.

This clone was counted between two and nine times. This rearrangement joins TRBV29-1 to TRBJ2-7; 8 nucleotides line up with TRBD2. The CDR3 runs to 11 residues. The germline gives CDR1 SQVTM, CDR2 ANQGSEA. V shed 7 bases and J 3 bases; nucleotides not matched to a gene: 2. CDR3 loop: CSASGGYEQYF. CDR3 bases: TGCAGCGCCAGCGGGGGCTACGAGCAGTACTTC.

This clone was recorded once. CDR3 sequence (DNA): TGCGCCAGCAGCCAGGAAGGGAGGGCGGTAGATACGCAGTATTTT. Protein product: CASSQEGRAVDTQYF. The genes are TRBV5-1 and TRBJ2-3, with 7 positions matching TRBD2. Trimming cost V 4 bases and J 5 bases; bases outside gene matches: 10. The CDR3 contains 15 residues. Germline V gene sequence: CDR1 SGHRS, CDR2 YFSETQ.

The gene calls are TRBV12-3 or TRBV12-4 and TRBJ1-4; D might be TRBD1 (6 bases). The V end lost 3 bases, the J end lost 11 bases, and 13 bases lay between the germline ends. This CDR3 is 13 amino acids long. DNA of the CDR3: TGTGCCAGCAGTTTGGGAACAGGGTGGAAACTGTTTTTT. Protein product: CASSLGTGWKLFF.

V gene TRBV5-1 combines with J gene TRBJ2-2, with 13 bases fitting TRBD2. CDR1 and CDR2 from the germline V gene are SGHRS and YFSETQ. CDR3 length: 16 amino acids. Trimming removed 4 bases from V and 4 bases from J; junction bases left unmatched: 4. CDR3 nucleotide sequence: TGCGCCAGCAGCCCGGGACTAGCGGGACGCACCGGGGAGCTGTTTTTT. As protein: CASSPGLAGRTGELFF.

The CDR3 loop is CASSIVSRDNEQFF. The CDR3 DNA is TGTGCCAGTAGTATAGTTTCCAGGGACAATGAGCAGTTCTTC. V is TRBV19 and J is TRBJ2-1, with D possibly matching TRBD1 (5 bases). The CDR3 contains 14 residues. CDR1 is LNHDA, CDR2 SQIVND, per germline (reference sequence). The V end lost 1 base, the J end lost 5 bases, and 9 bases lay between the germline ends.

The count of this clone is one. The gene calls are TRBV24-1 and TRBJ1-5; TRBD1 aligns across 8 bases. V trimming: 4 bases; J trimming: 7 bases; junction bases outside the gene matches: 8. Germline loops: CDR1 KGHDR, CDR2 SFDVKD. The CDR3 is made up of 15 amino acids. The CDR3 coding sequence is TGTGCCACCAGTGAGCGAGGACAGGGCTCACAGCCCCAGCATTTT. Amino acid sequence: CATSERGQGSQPQHF.